Each of the 9 T cell receptor beta chains below was sequenced from the same sample in a study of T cells after yellow fever vaccination. Each CDR3 protein is one row after TCRdb ran MiXCR on the 5' RACE reads. The repertoire holds 230,000 or so distinct CDR3 sequences, with over 6.5% as singletons. This specimen consisted of CD4+ T cells sorted from PBMCs, obtained on the day of the yellow fever booster vaccination. The source is a man younger than 40 who received the YFV17D yellow fever vaccine.

This clonotype appeared many times. This chain uses TRBV5-1 with TRBJ2-7; D is unresolved. The V end lost 2 bases, the J end lost 7 bases, and 7 bases lay between the germline ends. Germline V gene data show CDR1 as SGHRS and CDR2 as YFSETQ. The CDR3 loop spans 11 amino acids. The CDR3 is CASSFHEEQYF. CDR3 nucleotides: TGCGCCAGCAGCTTTCACGAGGAGCAGTACTTC.

The chain recombines TRBV4-2 with TRBJ2-1, with unresolved D. Per the germline V gene, CDR1 is LGHNA and CDR2 is YNFKEQ. The CDR3 totals 16 residues. The ends were cut back, 0 bases at V and 1 base at J, with 10 bases in the middle. The CDR3 here is CASSQDPPDSYNEQFF. Here the CDR3 DNA reads TGTGCCAGCAGCCAAGATCCCCCAGATTCCTACAATGAGCAGTTCTTC.

This clonotype was detected a few times. The gene calls are TRBV10-2 and TRBJ2-7, with 12 bases that match TRBD2. With V trimmed by 10 bases and J by 4 bases, 11 bases remained unmatched. Looked up from germline, CDR1 is WSHSY and CDR2 is SAAADI. This CDR3 is 15 amino acids long. The CDR3 here is CATFRTSGDLYEQYF. CDR3 bases: TGCGCCACCTTTAGGACTAGCGGGGATCTATACGAGCAGTACTTC.

Here the CDR3 reads CASSLGGSTQETQYF. CDR3 in DNA: TGTGCCAGCAGCTTGGGGGGATCAACCCAAGAGACCCAGTACTTC. The genes are TRBV5-4 and TRBJ2-5; D is undetermined. Germline CDR1 and CDR2: SGHNT and YYREEE (reference sequence). This CDR3 has 15 amino acids. V was cut by 0 bases and J by 1 base, with 10 bases left in between.

This clonotype was seen repeatedly, ten times or more. The CDR3 DNA sequence: TGTGCCAGCAGTTCAATACGGACTAGCGGGAGCGAGCAGTACTTC. Translation: CASSSIRTSGSEQYF. The genes are TRBV6-2 or TRBV6-3 and TRBJ2-7; 13 bases match TRBD2. The CDR3 length is 15 residues. Germline-derived CDR1 and CDR2 are MNHEY and SVGEGT. V shed 4 bases and J 6 bases; nucleotides not matched to a gene: 6.

The chain has TRBV20-1 and TRBJ2-6; D gene ambiguous. Germline V gene lookup returns CDR1 DFQATT and CDR2 SNEGSKA (reference sequence). Between the trimmed V and J ends, which lost 4 bases and 0 bases, there was a span of 7 bases. The CDR3 has 14 residues. The CDR3 region is CSATLVSGANVLTF. CDR3 nucleotide sequence: TGCAGTGCTACCCTAGTCTCTGGGGCCAACGTCCTGACTTTC.

The rearrangement joins TRBV4-3 to TRBJ2-1; D uncertain. Germline-derived CDR1 and CDR2 are LGHNA and YSLEER. This CDR3 spans 15 amino acids. V lost 4 bases and J lost 3, with 13 bases in between. CDR3 coding DNA: TGCGCCAGCAGCCGCTCTGGAGCAAACTACAATGAGCAGTTCTTC. Its translation is CASSRSGANYNEQFF.

This clonotype occurred many times. J is TRBJ2-3 and V is TRBV20-1, with a weak D call TRBD1 (6 bases). Germline V lookup: CDR1 DFQATT, CDR2 SNEGSKA (reference sequence). CDR3 length: 14 residues. The V gene lost 0 bases and the J gene lost 4 bases, with 11 bases spanning the gap. CDR3 protein: CSARDPRGADTQYF. For the CDR3, the DNA is TGCAGTGCTAGAGATCCCAGGGGTGCAGATACGCAGTATTTT.

The DNA for the CDR3 is TGTGCCAGCCAGCTCTCAGGGGGGGCCGGGGGCGAGCAGTACTTC. Amino acids: CASQLSGGAGGEQYF. V usage is TRBV5-6 and J usage is TRBJ2-7; D may match TRBD1 or TRBD2 (7 bases each). Trimming pared 7 bases from V and 6 bases from J, leaving 23 bases between. The CDR3 is 15 residues long. Germline V gene sequence: CDR1 SGHDT, CDR2 YYEEEE.